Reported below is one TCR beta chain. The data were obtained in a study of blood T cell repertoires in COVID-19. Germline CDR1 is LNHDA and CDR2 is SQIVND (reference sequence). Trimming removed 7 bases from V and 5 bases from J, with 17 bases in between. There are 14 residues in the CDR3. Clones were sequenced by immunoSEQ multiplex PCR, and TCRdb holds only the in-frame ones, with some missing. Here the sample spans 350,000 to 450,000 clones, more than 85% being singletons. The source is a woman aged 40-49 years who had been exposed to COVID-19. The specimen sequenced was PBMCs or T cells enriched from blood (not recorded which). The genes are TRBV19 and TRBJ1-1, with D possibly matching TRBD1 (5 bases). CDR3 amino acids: CASKGGRGITEAFF. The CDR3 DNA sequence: TGTGCCAGTAAGGGTGGTCGGGGGATAACTGAAGCTTTCTTT.